Listed below are T cell receptor beta chains from one sample, sequenced in a study of sequential checkpoint blockade in melanoma. Sequencing was performed with immunoSEQ multiplex PCR; in TCRdb, only in-frame clones are kept and a portion is missing. The data contain 9,500 to 12,000 clones, less than 80% of them singletons. The sequences come from CD8+ T cells sorted from blood (inferred from file names), collected from a patient given nivolumab and ipilimumab in sequence. The receptor source for this set is a human donor with melanoma. Each CDR3 is given with its conserved first and last residue. Each record gives: clone size, V gene, D gene, J gene, CDR3 protein. A D gene is named only where the DNA matches it firmly. Clone size is given for some rows only: seen once, a few or many times, or a class if the clone is expanded.

size: NA
V: TRBV6-6
D: TRBD1
J: TRBJ2-7
CDR3: CASSYPGQGMHEQYF

size: NA
V: TRBV30
D: NA
J: TRBJ1-2
CDR3: CAWPRVGYGYTF

size: once
V: TRBV7-9
D: NA
J: TRBJ1-2
CDR3: CASSPATRHYGYTF

size: NA
V: TRBV9
D: TRBD1
J: TRBJ1-3
CDR3: CASSIDRGSGNTIYF

size: few
V: TRBV7-9
D: NA
J: TRBJ2-2
CDR3: CASSLVVGELFF

size: NA
V: TRBV27
D: NA
J: TRBJ1-1
CDR3: CASTLGRGAEAFF

size: NA
V: TRBV27
D: TRBD2
J: TRBJ2-7
CDR3: CASRRGGNEQYF

size: NA
V: TRBV12-5
D: TRBD2
J: TRBJ2-5
CDR3: CASGVREAGVYEETQYF

size: NA
V: TRBV5-1
D: TRBD2
J: TRBJ2-6
CDR3: CASSPGLAGGYSGANVLTF

size: NA
V: TRBV6-5
D: NA
J: TRBJ2-5
CDR3: CASSPDGLEQYF

size: NA
V: TRBV9
D: TRBD2
J: TRBJ2-7
CDR3: CASSRGGGSIYEQYF

size: NA
V: TRBV11-3
D: NA
J: TRBJ2-7
CDR3: CASSSHSYEQYF

size: NA
V: TRBV30
D: TRBD1
J: TRBJ2-1
CDR3: CAWNRLQGPYNEQFF

size: few
V: TRBV9
D: TRBD2
J: TRBJ2-2
CDR3: CASSGGPGTSETGELFF

size: NA
V: TRBV27
D: NA
J: TRBJ2-7
CDR3: CASSLSRDSYEQYF

size: NA
V: TRBV29-1
D: TRBD1
J: TRBJ1-2
CDR3: CSVPGQGVEGYTF

size: NA
V: TRBV7-9
D: TRBD2
J: TRBJ2-5
CDR3: CASSTGLAGEETQYF

size: few
V: TRBV2
D: NA
J: NA
CDR3: CASSEILSGINEQYF

size: few
V: TRBV15
D: TRBD1
J: TRBJ2-7
CDR3: CATGTGSYEQYF

size: NA
V: TRBV27
D: NA
J: TRBJ1-2
CDR3: CASSFGGSVDGYTF

size: medium-sized
V: TRBV9
D: TRBD2
J: TRBJ2-1
CDR3: CASSFSGSVYNEQFF

size: NA
V: TRBV7-9
D: NA
J: TRBJ2-7
CDR3: CASSLDRHEQYF

size: NA
V: TRBV7-9
D: NA
J: TRBJ2-2
CDR3: CASSTDPGAGELFF

size: NA
V: TRBV7-9
D: TRBD2
J: TRBJ2-5
CDR3: CASSAGTSKGYQETQYF

size: NA
V: TRBV18
D: NA
J: TRBJ2-6
CDR3: CASSQGHFSGANVLTF

size: NA
V: TRBV9
D: NA
J: TRBJ2-1
CDR3: CASGSGSYNEQFF

size: once
V: TRBV6-5
D: TRBD2
J: TRBJ2-7
CDR3: CAISGTSWGSYEQYF

size: NA
V: TRBV5-1
D: TRBD1
J: TRBJ1-4
CDR3: CASSQYPTGTTTNEKLFF

size: NA
V: TRBV2
D: NA
J: TRBJ2-5
CDR3: CAIPSPGFYQETQYF

size: NA
V: TRBV6-1
D: TRBD1
J: TRBJ2-7
CDR3: CATRQGVYEQYF

size: NA
V: TRBV5-6
D: NA
J: NA
CDR3: CASSLGELDEQYF

size: NA
V: TRBV2
D: TRBD2
J: TRBJ2-1
CDR3: CASSVGLAGVYEQFF

size: few
V: TRBV27
D: TRBD1
J: TRBJ2-1
CDR3: CASSYRDRSRDEQFF

size: NA
V: TRBV14
D: NA
J: TRBJ1-2
CDR3: CASSLQGLDYGYTF

size: NA
V: TRBV27
D: TRBD1
J: TRBJ2-7
CDR3: CASSSGQGVEQYF

size: NA
V: TRBV6-6
D: NA
J: TRBJ1-1
CDR3: CASSYFLGGRNTEAFF

size: NA
V: TRBV10-2
D: NA
J: TRBJ2-5
CDR3: CASSEPGDGETQYF

size: NA
V: TRBV5-6
D: NA
J: TRBJ2-7
CDR3: CASSRGSLDGQYF

size: NA
V: TRBV2
D: TRBD1
J: TRBJ1-5
CDR3: CASSEMGQGNQPQHF

size: NA
V: TRBV27
D: TRBD1
J: TRBJ2-7
CDR3: CASSFGTGQSFYEQYF

size: NA
V: TRBV6-5
D: TRBD1
J: TRBJ2-7
CDR3: CASSYPGQGMHEQYF

size: NA
V: TRBV6-4
D: TRBD2
J: TRBJ2-3
CDR3: CASSGTSGGGTDTQYF

size: NA
V: TRBV7-2
D: TRBD1
J: TRBJ2-1
CDR3: CASRDRDRAPNEQFF

size: NA
V: TRBV2
D: NA
J: TRBJ1-5
CDR3: CASTPSRDAVQPQHF

size: large
V: TRBV7-6
D: NA
J: TRBJ2-1
CDR3: CASSLAGGQNEQFF

size: NA
V: TRBV11-2
D: NA
J: TRBJ2-1
CDR3: CASSFPGINEQFF

size: few
V: TRBV7-3
D: TRBD2
J: TRBJ2-2
CDR3: CASSLMGGGAFTGELFF

size: NA
V: TRBV7-9
D: NA
J: TRBJ2-5
CDR3: CASSSARAAWEQYF

size: few
V: TRBV7-9
D: TRBD2
J: TRBJ2-3
CDR3: CASWGGTDTQYF

size: NA
V: TRBV27
D: NA
J: TRBJ1-5
CDR3: CASSLGSGSRPQHF

size: NA
V: TRBV6-6
D: TRBD1
J: TRBJ2-7
CDR3: CASRWDRGAGYEQYF

size: NA
V: TRBV5-1
D: TRBD2
J: TRBJ2-5
CDR3: CASSPAWSGGETQYF

size: NA
V: TRBV14
D: NA
J: TRBJ2-1
CDR3: CASREVRGPYNEQFF

size: NA
V: TRBV14
D: NA
J: TRBJ1-1
CDR3: CASSPTGPVAFF

size: NA
V: TRBV7-6
D: NA
J: TRBJ2-7
CDR3: CASSEGGETYEQYF

size: few
V: TRBV7-9
D: TRBD2
J: TRBJ2-7
CDR3: CASSLGLASSYEQYF

size: NA
V: TRBV9
D: NA
J: TRBJ1-2
CDR3: CASSVGQGRNYGYTF

size: once
V: TRBV4-2
D: TRBD2
J: TRBJ2-7
CDR3: CASSQDTSGSPRPYEQYF

size: NA
V: TRBV20-1
D: NA
J: TRBJ2-5
CDR3: CSARLLETQYF